These 26 T cell receptor beta chains were sequenced from one sample in a study of T cell responses to AZD1222 COVID-19 vaccine. Sequencing used immunoSEQ multiplex PCR; TCRdb keeps in-frame clones, though not all of them. The table shows roughly 150,000 clones, with around nine tenths occurring only once. Sequencing was performed on peripheral blood, taken on day 0 of AZD1222 vaccination. The receptor set was obtained from an adult in good health.

J is TRBJ1-2 and V is TRBV6-5, with D possibly matching TRBD1 (6 bases). The germline gives CDR1 MNHEY, CDR2 SVGAGI. The CDR3 is 13 amino acids. Trimming cost V 3 bases and J 6 bases, with 11 bases left between them. CDR3 amino acids: CASSYGGRDGYTF. CDR3 nucleotides: TGTGCCAGCAGTTATGGGGGGCGCGATGGCTACACCTTC.

This sequence joins TRBV9 and TRBJ1-4, with TRBD1 identical over 7 bases. Germline V gene data show CDR1 as SGDLS and CDR2 as YYNGEE. J gave up 8 bases and V 3 bases, and 19 bases lay outside the gene matches. The CDR3 loop spans 18 amino acids. The CDR3: CASSGPSLEDRRGEKLFF. The CDR3 nucleotides are TGTGCCAGCAGCGGGCCGAGCCTAGAGGACAGGAGGGGAGAAAAACTGTTTTTT. Variable domain in full (rest from reference TRBV9 and TRBJ1-4): DSGVTQTPKHLITATGQRVTLRCSPRSGDLSVYWYQQSLDQGLQFLIQYYNGEERAKGNILERFSAQQFPDLHSELNLSSLELGDSALYFCASSGPSLEDRRGEKLFFGSGTQLSVL.

The V and J genes are TRBV28 and TRBJ1-1; 9 bases agree with TRBD1. Germline V CDR1 and CDR2: MDHEN, SYDVKM. This CDR3 is 16 amino acids long. Losses at the gene ends were 4 bases for V and 0 bases for J; bases not matched to a gene: 6. CDR3 protein: CASSSHGQGLNTEAFF. As DNA, the CDR3 is TGTGCCAGCAGTTCCCACGGACAGGGGCTGAACACTGAAGCTTTCTTT.

V usage is TRBV7-2 and J usage is TRBJ2-5, with 8 bases matching TRBD1. Germline CDR1 and CDR2: SGHTA and FQGNSA. The CDR3 has 14 amino acids. J lost 1 base, V lost 6 bases, and 4 bases had no gene match. CDR3 nucleotides: TGTGCCAGCAGTCACACAGGGGGCCAAGAGACCCAGTACTTC. This encodes CASSHTGGQETQYF.

The V and J genes are TRBV19 and TRBJ2-3, with 8 bases lining up with TRBD2. Germline V gives CDR1 LNHDA, CDR2 SQIVND (reference sequence). The CDR3 length is 18 residues. With V trimmed by 3 bases and J by 0 bases, 11 bases remained unmatched. For the CDR3, the DNA is TGTGCCAGTAGTATCCCGGTTCGGGGGGGTACTAGCACAGATACGCAGTATTTT. Protein: CASSIPVRGGTSTDTQYF.

The chain has TRBV7-9 and TRBJ2-5; TRBD2 agrees at 8 bases. V was clipped by 5 bases and J by 4 bases; unmatched bases: 15. CDR3 length: 17 amino acids. Germline values: CDR1 SEHNR, CDR2 FQNEAQ (reference sequence). The CDR3 nucleotides are TGTGCCAGCAGCGCAGTAGCAGCGGGAGTACCGGCAGAGACCCAGTACTTC. Its translation is CASSAVAAGVPAETQYF. Variable domain in full (rest from reference TRBV7-9 and TRBJ2-5): DTGVSQNPRHKITKRGQNVTFRCDPISEHNRLYWYRQTLGQGPEFLTYFQNEAQLEKSRLLSDRFSAERPKGSFSTLEIQRTEQGDSAMYLCASSAVAAGVPAETQYFGPGTRLLVL.

J is TRBJ2-7 and V is TRBV2, with 11 bases fitting TRBD2. This CDR3 region has 17 residues. With 6 bases clipped from V and 0 bases from J, the junction kept 10 bases outside the gene matches. CDR1 and CDR2 from the germline V gene are SNHLY and FYNNEI. CDR3 residues: CASRGPGTSGFSYEQYF. The CDR3 DNA sequence: TGTGCCAGCAGGGGTCCAGGGACTAGCGGATTCTCCTACGAGCAGTACTTC.

The chain employs TRBV10-1 and TRBJ2-3; no clear D. This CDR3 is 17 amino acids long. CDR1 WNHNN and CDR2 SYGVQD come from the germline V gene (reference sequence). V lost 0 bases, J lost 3 bases, and 16 bases lay in between. CDR3 nucleotides: TGCGCCAGCAGTGAGTCGAGAAAAGGGATCGGGACAGATACGCAGTATTTT. Amino acids: CASSESRKGIGTDTQYF.

This clone was seen just once. The chain employs TRBV5-4 and TRBJ1-1; 10 bases agree with TRBD1. This CDR3 contains 18 residues. The V gene's germline CDR1 is SGHNT and CDR2 YYREEE (reference sequence). J was trimmed by 4 bases and V by 1 base; bases with no gene match: 13. DNA of the CDR3: TGTGCCAGCAGCTTGTCCGGGACAGGGGCTCCGGGGGGCACTGAAGCTTTCTTT. Encoded protein: CASSLSGTGAPGGTEAFF.

V and J are TRBV5-1 and TRBJ2-5, with 9 bases identical to TRBD2. V was pared by 0 bases and J by 4 bases, with 7 bases of the junction left unmatched. The CDR3 consists of 16 residues. Germline V gene data show CDR1 as SGHRS and CDR2 as YFSETQ. The CDR3 bases are TGCGCCAGCAGCTTGGAGGCGGGAGGGCCGCTAGAGACCCAGTACTTC. Translating gives CASSLEAGGPLETQYF.

This clone appeared a single time. The rearrangement links TRBV10-1 to TRBJ2-1; D remains ambiguous. Trimming pared 2 bases from V and 0 bases from J, leaving 23 bases between. This CDR3 contains 20 residues. The germline V gene has CDR1 WNHNN and CDR2 SYGVQD (reference sequence). CDR3 protein: CASSELVRQHPFTSYNEQFF. The CDR3 region has the DNA TGCGCCAGCAGTGAGCTTGTGAGGCAGCACCCTTTTACCTCCTACAATGAGCAGTTCTTC.

The genes are TRBV28 and TRBJ2-7; D is unclear. CDR1 is MDHEN and CDR2 is SYDVKM in the germline V gene. CDR3 size: 13 residues. Between the trimmed V and J ends, which lost 8 bases and 4 bases, there was a span of 15 bases. CDR3 in amino acids: CASGQDEIYEQYF. DNA of the CDR3: TGTGCCAGCGGGCAGGATGAAATTTACGAGCAGTACTTC.

The chain employs TRBV2 and TRBJ2-1; TRBD1 agrees at 12 bases. V was pared by 6 bases and J by 8 bases, with 8 bases of the junction left unmatched. The germline V gene encodes CDR1 SNHLY and CDR2 FYNNEI. The CDR3 has 15 amino acids. Here the CDR3 reads CASRTPGQGADEQFF. DNA for the CDR3: TGTGCCAGCAGGACCCCGGGACAGGGGGCAGATGAGCAGTTCTTC.

The J gene is TRBJ2-3, the V gene TRBV25-1, with unresolved D. V was shortened by 5 bases and J by 2 bases, with 2 bases between the two germline ends. Germline V gives CDR1 MGHDK, CDR2 SYGVNS. The CDR3 is made up of 11 amino acids. In nucleotides, the CDR3 is TGTGCCAGCAGTATCACAGATACGCAGTATTTT. It translates to CASSITDTQYF.

This clone was recorded once. This rearrangement joins TRBV7-2 to TRBJ1-2, with unresolved D. Germline V gene sequence: CDR1 SGHTA, CDR2 FQGNSA. Trimming took off 1 base at V and 6 bases at J, with 9 bases between the two ends. The CDR3 runs to 13 residues. DNA for the CDR3: TGTGCCAGCAGCTTAGGGCAGTGGGATGGCTACACCTTC. Protein: CASSLGQWDGYTF.

The chain employs TRBV5-1 and TRBJ1-1; 8 bases map to TRBD1. CDR3 size: 16 residues. The V gene end was trimmed by 3 bases and the J gene end by 0 bases; junction bases not matched to a gene: 7. Germline lookup yields CDR1 SGHRS and CDR2 YFSETQ. CDR3 residues: CASSYNDRGVNTEAFF. The CDR3 region has the DNA TGCGCCAGCAGCTATAATGACAGGGGCGTGAACACTGAAGCTTTCTTT.

This chain connects TRBV28 to TRBJ2-5; a possible D gene is TRBD1 (5 bases). The CDR3 runs to 13 residues. The V end lost 6 bases, the J end lost 2 bases, and 10 bases lay between the germline ends. Per the germline V gene, CDR1 is MDHEN and CDR2 is SYDVKM. The CDR3 coding sequence is TGTGCCAGCAGACCGACAGTACAAGAGACCCAGTACTTC. It specifies CASRPTVQETQYF.

V and J are TRBV6-5 and TRBJ2-7; 15 bases fit TRBD2. V trimming: 2 bases; J trimming: 6 bases; junction bases outside the gene matches: 2. Germline V lookup: CDR1 MNHEY, CDR2 SVGAGI. CDR3 length equals 15 residues. CDR3: CASSYRTSGRGEQYF. The CDR3 DNA reads TGTGCCAGCAGTTACCGGACTAGCGGGAGGGGCGAGCAGTACTTC.

The chain recombines TRBV3-1 (or the pseudogene TRBV3-2) with TRBJ2-1; D remains ambiguous. The V and J ends lost 4 bases and 9 bases respectively, with 13 bases between them. Per germline, CDR1 LGHDT and CDR2 YNNKEL (reference sequence). CDR3 size: 13 residues. This chain's CDR3 is CASSLGQSGEQFF. The CDR3 DNA is TGTGCCAGCAGCCTAGGCCAGTCGGGTGAGCAGTTCTTC.

This chain uses TRBV4-3 with TRBJ2-3; 7 bases line up with TRBD2. Losses at the gene ends were 2 bases for V and 4 bases for J; bases not matched to a gene: 6. CDR1 is LGHNA, CDR2 YSLEER, per germline. There are 15 residues in the CDR3. Here the CDR3 reads CASSQQLARADTQYF. In DNA, the CDR3 is TGCGCCAGCAGCCAACAACTAGCGCGGGCAGATACGCAGTATTTT.

This clone was counted between two and nine times. The CDR3: CASRSGIWEDTQYF. DNA for the CDR3: TGTGCCAGCAGATCAGGGATCTGGGAGGATACGCAGTATTTT. This sequence joins TRBV6-5 and TRBJ2-3; D may be TRBD1 or TRBD2 (5 bases each). Germline V gene sequence: CDR1 MNHEY, CDR2 SVGAGI. V dropped 6 bases and J dropped 6 bases, with 16 bases sitting between them. The CDR3 loop spans 14 amino acids.

There are a few counts of this clone. The J gene is TRBJ2-3, the V gene TRBV28; D is ambiguous. Looked up from germline, CDR1 is MDHEN and CDR2 is SYDVKM. V was clipped by 1 base and J by 15 bases, with 20 bases between them. CDR3 length: 14 residues. The CDR3 loop is CASSLSSGVGFGYF. The CDR3 DNA reads as TGTGCCAGCAGTTTATCCTCAGGCGTGGGGTTTGGATATTTT.

The chain has TRBV27 and TRBJ2-1; D call uncertain. The CDR3 loop spans 14 amino acids. Trimming stripped 3 bases from V and 9 bases from J, with 15 bases between. Germline CDR1 and CDR2: MNHEY and SMNVEV (reference sequence). The DNA for the CDR3 is TGTGCCAGCAGTTTCCGCAACTTATTTACTGAGCAGTTCTTC. Translated: CASSFRNLFTEQFF.

The chain couples TRBV6-5 to TRBJ2-3, with TRBD1 identical over 7 bases. CDR3 length equals 14 residues. With 6 bases clipped from V and 1 base from J, the junction kept 4 bases outside the gene matches. CDR1 MNHEY and CDR2 SVGAGI come from the germline V gene. DNA for the CDR3: TGTGCCAGCAGAAAAGACAGGGGCACAGATACGCAGTATTTT. Translating it yields CASRKDRGTDTQYF.

This clone was recorded a few times. The CDR3, as DNA: TGCGCCAGCAGCCAAGGGGACGGGGGCTACGAGCAGTACTTC. The encoded protein is CASSQGDGGYEQYF. The chain has TRBV4-1 and TRBJ2-7; D is possibly TRBD2 (6 bases). CDR1 is MGHRA and CDR2 is YSYEKL in the germline V gene. CDR3 size: 14 residues. The V end lost 1 base, the J end lost 3 bases, and 10 bases lay between the germline ends.

This chain connects TRBV24-1 to TRBJ2-6; D ambiguous. CDR1 is KGHDR and CDR2 is SFDVKD in the germline V gene. V was clipped by 9 bases and J by 3 bases, with 8 bases between them. The CDR3 sequence is 13 residues long. CDR3: CATSSSGANVLTF. As DNA, the CDR3 is TGTGCCACCTCCTCGAGTGGGGCCAACGTCCTGACTTTC.